This T cell receptor beta chain was profiled in a study of shared clonotypes between healthy human individuals. Background on the study: Per donor, CD8 memory used one plate, CD8 naive used two, CD4 memory used three and CD4 naive used three.

CDR3 size: 16 residues. Germline loops: CDR1 KGHSH, CDR2 LQKENI. With 4 bases clipped from V and 2 bases from J, the junction kept 5 bases outside the gene matches. Concerning this clone: No antigen is known for it. Other DNA sequences from this sample encode an identical CDR3 as well.

Assay used: immunoSEQ multiplex PCR; TCRdb lists only in-frame clones, some missing. The sample shows roughly 1,500,000 clones, about 98.5% of them seen only once. Study-level findings and limits: Clonotypes that were shared across a handful of donors made up approximately 5% of naive CD4 clonotypes. Though the depth was large, rarefaction showed that sorted-subset sequencing was incomplete.

The chain joins TRBV18 to TRBJ2-2; TRBD1 matches at 9 bases. The sequence came from a man aged 30 to 45 in good health. The sample consisted of naive CD4+ T cells sorted from blood. Regarding subset: CD45RA+ positively selected. This chain's CDR3 is CASSRPGQGNTGELFF. The CDR3 region has the DNA TGTGCCAGCTCACGACCGGGACAGGGAAACACCGGGGAGCTGTTTTTT.